What follows are 13 T cell receptor beta chains derived from one specimen sequenced in a study of cytomegalovirus exposure and HLA in healthy donors (dated by TCRdb to between 2016 and 2019). Library preparation used the immunoSEQ multiplex PCR assay. For the multiplex PCR, a mixture combining 60 forward primers for TCR Vbeta segments and 13 reverse primers for TCR Jbeta segments was used. The source is immuneACCESS, and TCRdb retained only in-frame sequences with V and J called. Part of the clones is not carried over; for the studies checked, unresolved V genes explain less than half of this, and the remainder is unexplained. For this sample there are 77,000 or so clones; around 75% appear just once. The top ten clones comprise around 7% of the sample. Input material: PBMCs. The receptor set was obtained from a woman aged 35 to 49 in good health and CMV-seronegative.

The J gene is TRBJ2-5, the V gene TRBV7-8, with 11 bases aligning to TRBD2. The germline gives CDR1 SGHVS, CDR2 FQNEAQ. V gave up 1 base and J gave up 4 bases; unmatched junction bases: 11. CDR3 length: 18 residues. The CDR3 nucleotides are TGTGCCAGCAGCTTAGTGTGGCTAGCGGGGGGTATGCGAGAGACCCAGTACTTC. It specifies CASSLVWLAGGMRETQYF.

The chain links TRBV4-3 to TRBJ2-2; TRBD1 is a possible D gene (6 bases). The CDR3 is 17 residues long. Trimming left V 1 base short and J 1 base short, with 13 bases between. Germline V gives CDR1 LGHNA, CDR2 YSLEER. The CDR3 region is CASSQGSGTLNTGELFF. The DNA for the CDR3 is TGCGCCAGCAGCCAAGGTTCCGGGACATTGAACACCGGGGAGCTGTTTTTT.

This chain links TRBV9 with TRBJ1-2, with TRBD1 as a possible D gene (6 bases). V was pared by 6 bases and J by 3 bases, with 15 bases between. Per germline, CDR1 SGDLS and CDR2 YYNGEE. The CDR3 is 14 residues long. Here the CDR3 reads CASTRQARDYGYTF. The DNA of the CDR3 is TGTGCCAGCACGAGACAGGCTAGAGACTATGGCTACACCTTC.

This sequence joins TRBV19 and TRBJ2-2, with D possibly matching TRBD2 (5 bases). The CDR3 is 13 amino acids. In germline, CDR1 is LNHDA, CDR2 SQIVND (reference sequence). Trimming left V 6 bases short and J 6 bases short, with 11 bases between. CDR3 coding DNA: TGTGCCAGTAGGACGGGGAGTCCCGGGGAGCTGTTTTTT. It codes for CASRTGSPGELFF.

This clone was seen only a few times. This chain joins TRBV7-2 and TRBJ1-1; 7 bases match TRBD1. Per the germline V gene, CDR1 is SGHTA and CDR2 is FQGNSA. V shed 4 bases, J shed 2 bases, and the junction held 4 bases outside the gene matches. The CDR3 totals 14 residues. In DNA, the CDR3 is TGTGCCAGCAGCTCGAGGACAGGTAACACTGAAGCTTTCTTT. Amino acid sequence: CASSSRTGNTEAFF.

The rearrangement joins TRBV23-1 to TRBJ1-3; no clear D. TRBV23-1 is labeled an ORF, and its function is uncertain. The CDR3 totals 14 residues. Trimming removed 6 bases from V and 1 base from J, with 10 bases in between. Here the CDR3 reads CASRTGVSGNTIYF. The CDR3 nucleotides are TGCGCCAGCAGAACGGGAGTATCTGGAAACACCATATATTTT.

This chain links TRBV27 with TRBJ1-6; TRBD1 matches at 7 bases. Germline V CDR1 and CDR2: MNHEY, SMNVEV (reference sequence). The ends lost 4 bases at V and 11 bases at J; junction bases unmatched: 11. The CDR3 is made up of 15 amino acids. This CDR3 reads CASSSRTGGNAPLHF. CDR3 DNA: TGTGCCAGCAGTTCGCGGACAGGCGGCAATGCACCCCTCCACTTT.

The rearrangement uses TRBV7-9 and TRBJ1-3; TRBD1 might be the D (5 bases). Trimming took off 10 bases at V and 2 bases at J, with 15 bases between the two ends. The CDR3 spans 14 residues. The germline gives CDR1 SEHNR, CDR2 FQNEAQ (reference sequence). DNA for the CDR3: TGTGCCACTGTACCGACAGAAGCTGGAAACACCATATATTTT. Its protein product is CATVPTEAGNTIYF.

This chain connects TRBV10-2 to TRBJ1-5; 9 bases match TRBD1. The CDR3 covers 17 residues. The J segment lost 1 base and the V segment lost 7 bases, leaving 11 bases of the junction unmatched. CDR1 WSHSY and CDR2 SAAADI come from the germline V gene. The CDR3: CASNLIEDRGSNQPQHF. The CDR3 nucleotides read TGCGCCAGCAACCTGATAGAGGACAGGGGAAGCAATCAGCCCCAGCATTTT.

This clone has just one count. This chain connects TRBV7-9 to TRBJ2-3, with 7 bases fitting TRBD1. The length of the CDR3 is 16 residues. Germline V gene data show CDR1 as SEHNR and CDR2 as FQNEAQ (reference sequence). V lost 5 bases, J lost 4 bases, and 12 bases stayed unmatched. CDR3 protein: CASSVLQGIGSDTQYF. The CDR3 DNA is TGTGCCAGCAGCGTATTACAGGGGATTGGGTCAGATACGCAGTATTTT. Combining the CDR3 with reference TRBV7-9 and TRBJ2-3 gives the whole variable domain DTGVSQNPRHKITKRGQNVTFRCDPISEHNRLYWYRQTLGQGPEFLTYFQNEAQLEKSRLLSDRFSAERPKGSFSTLEIQRTEQGDSAMYLCASSVLQGIGSDTQYFGPGTRLTVL.

V usage is TRBV9 and J usage is TRBJ1-2; TRBD1 matches 10 bases. The ends lost 4 bases at V and 6 bases at J; junction bases unmatched: 12. The CDR3 loop spans 16 amino acids. CDR1 SGDLS and CDR2 YYNGEE come from the germline V gene. CDR3 bases: TGTGCCAGCAGCCGAAGGGCCGGGACAGGGGAAAATGGCTACACCTTC. Protein product: CASSRRAGTGENGYTF.

The chain uses TRBV7-2 and TRBJ2-5, with 7 bases that match TRBD1. The DNA matches TRBJ2-7 better at its end, which makes the J call doubtful. This CDR3 is 14 amino acids long. Germline CDR1 and CDR2: SGHTA and FQGNSA. In DNA form, the CDR3 reads TGTGCCAGCAGCTCTAACAGGGGCCCCTACGAGCAGTACTTC. It codes for CASSSNRGPYEQYF.

The chain couples TRBV5-4 to TRBJ2-4, with TRBD2 as a possible D gene (6 bases). The CDR3 covers 16 residues. The germline V gene encodes CDR1 SGHNT and CDR2 YYREEE (reference sequence). V was pared by 2 bases and J by 2 bases, with 14 bases between. CDR3 coding DNA: TGTGCCAGCAGCTTAGGGGTTGGAGGGACCAAAAACATTCAGTACTTC. Amino acids: CASSLGVGGTKNIQYF.